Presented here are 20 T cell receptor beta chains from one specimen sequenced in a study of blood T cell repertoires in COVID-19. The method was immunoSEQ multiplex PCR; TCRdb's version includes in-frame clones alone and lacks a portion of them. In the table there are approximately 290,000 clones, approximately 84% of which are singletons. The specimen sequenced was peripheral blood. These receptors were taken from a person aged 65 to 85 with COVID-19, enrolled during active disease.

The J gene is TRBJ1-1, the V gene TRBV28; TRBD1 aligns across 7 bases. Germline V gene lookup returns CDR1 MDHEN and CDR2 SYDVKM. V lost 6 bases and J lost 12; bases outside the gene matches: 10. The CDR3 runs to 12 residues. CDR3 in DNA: TGTGCCAGCAGCGATAACAGGGGTATAACTTTCTTT. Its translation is CASSDNRGITFF.

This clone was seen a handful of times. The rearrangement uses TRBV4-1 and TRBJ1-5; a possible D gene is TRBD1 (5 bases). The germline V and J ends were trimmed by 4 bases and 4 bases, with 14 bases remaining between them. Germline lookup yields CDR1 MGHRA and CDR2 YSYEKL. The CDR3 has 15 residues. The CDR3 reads CASSPGKGLNQPQHF. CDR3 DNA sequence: TGCGCCAGCAGCCCAGGGAAGGGGTTAAATCAGCCCCAGCATTTT.

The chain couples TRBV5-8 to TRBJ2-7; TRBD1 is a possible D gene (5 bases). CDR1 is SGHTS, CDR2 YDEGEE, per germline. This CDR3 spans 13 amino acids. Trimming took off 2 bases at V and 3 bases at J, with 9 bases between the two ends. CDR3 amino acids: CASSLGAFYEQYF. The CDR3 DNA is TGTGCCAGCAGCTTAGGGGCTTTCTACGAGCAGTACTTC.

The CDR3 region has the DNA TGCGCCAGCAGAATCGGGACAGGGGAGACCGGGGAGCTGTTTTTT. Protein sequence: CASRIGTGETGELFF. The rearrangement joins TRBV5-1 to TRBJ2-2; 10 bases align to TRBD1. The CDR3 contains 15 residues. Germline CDR1 SGHRS, CDR2 YFSETQ. V lost 5 bases to trimming and J lost 5 bases; unmatched junction nucleotides: 6.

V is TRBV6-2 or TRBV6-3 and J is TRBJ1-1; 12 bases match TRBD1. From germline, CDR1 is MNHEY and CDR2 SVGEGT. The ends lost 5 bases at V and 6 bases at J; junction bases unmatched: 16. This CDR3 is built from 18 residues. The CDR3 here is CASSRPRYPGQGAAEAFF. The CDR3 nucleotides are TGTGCCAGCAGTCGTCCTAGGTATCCGGGACAGGGGGCGGCTGAAGCTTTCTTT.

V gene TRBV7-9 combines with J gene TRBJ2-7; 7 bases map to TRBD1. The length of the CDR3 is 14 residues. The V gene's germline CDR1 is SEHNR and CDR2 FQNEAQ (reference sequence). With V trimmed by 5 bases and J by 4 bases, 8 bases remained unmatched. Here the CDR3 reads CASSTPGQKYEQYF. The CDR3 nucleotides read TGTGCCAGCAGCACGCCGGGACAGAAATACGAGCAGTACTTC.

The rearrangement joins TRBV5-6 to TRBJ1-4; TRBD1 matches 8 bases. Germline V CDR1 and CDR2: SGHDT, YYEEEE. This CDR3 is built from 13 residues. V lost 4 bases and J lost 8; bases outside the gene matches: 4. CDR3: CASSHDRGEKLFF. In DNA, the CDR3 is TGTGCCAGCAGCCATGACAGGGGCGAAAAACTGTTTTTT.

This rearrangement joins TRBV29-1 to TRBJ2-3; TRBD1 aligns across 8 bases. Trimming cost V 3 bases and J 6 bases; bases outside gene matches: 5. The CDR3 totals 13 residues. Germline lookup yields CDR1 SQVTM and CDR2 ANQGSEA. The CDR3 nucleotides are TGCAGCGTTGACCTCAGGGGGCTGGATACGCAGTATTTT. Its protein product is CSVDLRGLDTQYF.

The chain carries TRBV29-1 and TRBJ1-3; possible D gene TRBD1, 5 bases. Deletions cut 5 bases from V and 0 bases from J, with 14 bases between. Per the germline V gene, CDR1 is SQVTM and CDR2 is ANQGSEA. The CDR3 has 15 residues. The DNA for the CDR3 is TGCAGCGTTATCGGACACAGAGACTCTGGAAACACCATATATTTT. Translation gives CSVIGHRDSGNTIYF.

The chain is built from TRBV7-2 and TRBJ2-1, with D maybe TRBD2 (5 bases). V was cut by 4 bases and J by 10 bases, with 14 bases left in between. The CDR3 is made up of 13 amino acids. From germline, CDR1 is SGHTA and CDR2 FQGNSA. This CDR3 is CASSSLTQREQFF. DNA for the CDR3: TGTGCCAGCAGCTCCCTTACCCAGCGGGAGCAGTTCTTC. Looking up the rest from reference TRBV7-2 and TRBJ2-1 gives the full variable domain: GAGVSQSPSNKVTEKGKDVELRCDPISGHTALYWYRQSLGQGLEFLIYFQGNSAPDKSGLPSDRFSAERTGGSVSTLTIQRTQQEDSAVYLCASSSLTQREQFFGPGTRLTVL.

The CDR3 region is CASSALTGTEQFF. The CDR3, as DNA: TGTGCCAGCAGTGCACTGACAGGTACTGAGCAGTTCTTC. This chain uses TRBV6-2 or TRBV6-3 with TRBJ2-1; weak D call: TRBD1 (6 bases). The V end was cut by 5 bases, the J end by 9 bases, with 14 bases between. CDR1 MNHEY and CDR2 SVGEGT come from the germline V gene. The CDR3 extends over 13 amino acids.

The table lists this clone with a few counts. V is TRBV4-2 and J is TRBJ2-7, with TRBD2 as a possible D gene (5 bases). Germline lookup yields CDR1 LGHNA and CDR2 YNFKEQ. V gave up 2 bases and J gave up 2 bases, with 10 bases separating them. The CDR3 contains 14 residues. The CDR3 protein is CASSQIGSTYEQYF. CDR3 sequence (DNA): TGTGCCAGCAGCCAAATTGGGAGTACCTACGAGCAGTACTTC.

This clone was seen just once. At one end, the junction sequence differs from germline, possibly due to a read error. CDR3 sequence reads: CANSSPEGGGANVLTF. The CDR3 nucleotides are TGTGCCAACAGCTCGCCCGAAGGAGGGGGGGCCAACGTCCTGACTTTC. The chain is built from TRBV5-4 and TRBJ2-6; possible D gene TRBD2, 6 bases. CDR3 size: 16 residues. Germline V lookup: CDR1 SGHNT, CDR2 YYREEE (reference sequence).

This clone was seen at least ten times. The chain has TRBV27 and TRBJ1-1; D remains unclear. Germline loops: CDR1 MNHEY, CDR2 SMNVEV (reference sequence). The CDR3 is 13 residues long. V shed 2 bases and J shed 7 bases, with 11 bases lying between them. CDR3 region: CASSLGDWSEAFF. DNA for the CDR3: TGTGCCAGCAGTTTAGGTGATTGGAGTGAAGCTTTCTTT.

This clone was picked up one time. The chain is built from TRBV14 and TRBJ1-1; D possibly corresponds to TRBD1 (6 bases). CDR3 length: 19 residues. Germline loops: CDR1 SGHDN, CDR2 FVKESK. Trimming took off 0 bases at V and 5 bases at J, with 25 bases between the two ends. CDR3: CASSQDTMNPTGLRTEAFF. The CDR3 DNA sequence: TGTGCCAGCAGCCAAGATACAATGAACCCGACAGGCCTACGGACTGAAGCTTTCTTT.

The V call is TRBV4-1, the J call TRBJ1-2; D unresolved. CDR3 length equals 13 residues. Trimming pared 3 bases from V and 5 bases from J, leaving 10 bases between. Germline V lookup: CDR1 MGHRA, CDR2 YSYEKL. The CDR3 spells CASSQLNGYGYTF. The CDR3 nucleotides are TGCGCCAGCAGCCAGTTGAACGGGTATGGCTACACCTTC.

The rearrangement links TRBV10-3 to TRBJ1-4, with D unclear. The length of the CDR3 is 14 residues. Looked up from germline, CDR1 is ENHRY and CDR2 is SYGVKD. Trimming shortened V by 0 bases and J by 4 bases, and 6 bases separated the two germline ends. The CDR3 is CAISESRGNEKLFF. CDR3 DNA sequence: TGTGCCATCAGTGAGTCGCGGGGTAATGAAAAACTGTTTTTT.

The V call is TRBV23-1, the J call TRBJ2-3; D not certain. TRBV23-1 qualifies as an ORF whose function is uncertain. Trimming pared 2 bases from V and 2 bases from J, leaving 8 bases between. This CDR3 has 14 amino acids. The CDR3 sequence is CASSQRFATDTQYF. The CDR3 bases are TGCGCCAGCAGTCAACGGTTCGCCACAGATACGCAGTATTTT.

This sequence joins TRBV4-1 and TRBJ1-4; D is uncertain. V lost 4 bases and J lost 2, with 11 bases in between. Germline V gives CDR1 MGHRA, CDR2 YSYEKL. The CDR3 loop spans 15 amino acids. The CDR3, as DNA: TGCGCCAGCAGCCCGGGGATTGGCACTAATGAAAAACTGTTTTTT. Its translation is CASSPGIGTNEKLFF.

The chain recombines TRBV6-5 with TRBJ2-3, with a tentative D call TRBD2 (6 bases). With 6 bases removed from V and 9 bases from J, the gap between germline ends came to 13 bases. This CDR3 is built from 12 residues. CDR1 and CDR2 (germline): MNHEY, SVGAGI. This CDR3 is CASRLGTETQYF. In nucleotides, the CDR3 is TGTGCCAGCAGACTCGGGACTGAAACGCAGTATTTT.